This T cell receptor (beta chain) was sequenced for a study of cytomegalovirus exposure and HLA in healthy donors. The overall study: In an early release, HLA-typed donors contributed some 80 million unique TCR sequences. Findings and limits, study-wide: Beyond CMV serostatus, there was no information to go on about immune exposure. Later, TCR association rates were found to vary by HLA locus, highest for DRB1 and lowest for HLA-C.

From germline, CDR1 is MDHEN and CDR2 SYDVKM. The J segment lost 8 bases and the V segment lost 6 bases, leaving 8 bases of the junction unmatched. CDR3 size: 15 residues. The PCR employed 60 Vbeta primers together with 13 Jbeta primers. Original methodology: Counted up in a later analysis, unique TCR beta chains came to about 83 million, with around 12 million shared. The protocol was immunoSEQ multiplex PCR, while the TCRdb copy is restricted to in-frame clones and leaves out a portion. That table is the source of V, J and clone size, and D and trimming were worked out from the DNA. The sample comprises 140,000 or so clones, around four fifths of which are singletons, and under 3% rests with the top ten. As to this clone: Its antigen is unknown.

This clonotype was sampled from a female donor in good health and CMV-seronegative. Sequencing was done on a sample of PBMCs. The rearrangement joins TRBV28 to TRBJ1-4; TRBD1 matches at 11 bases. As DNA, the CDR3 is TGTGCCAGCAGCCGAAGCCGGGACAGGGGGGAAAAACTGTTTTTT. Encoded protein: CASSRSRDRGEKLFF.